The 27 T cell receptor beta chains given below trace back to one sample, sequenced in a study of vaccination effects on CD4 cells after COVID-19. Sequencing followed a ViraFEST assay step that expanded antigen-specific CD4+ T cells with viral peptide pools. Subsequent to a culture period of about ten days, CD4+ T cells were isolated. Convalescent patients had PCR-confirmed SARS-CoV-2 infection between March and December 2020. The participants, recipients of two vaccine doses, got either BNT162b2 or mRNA-1273. Their cognate antigens are unknown. Profiled with immunoSEQ multiplex PCR; TCRdb holds only in-frame clones, not every one. The sample yields fewer than 15,000 clones, around 73% seen once. The sequencing here drew on CD4+ T cells from PBMCs cultured with HCoV-NL63 spike peptides, taken after COVID-19 vaccination. The origin of the receptors is a human donor who had a prior SARS-CoV-2 infection.

The chain uses TRBV28 and TRBJ2-1; D gene uncertain. V lost 5 bases and J lost 4, with 9 bases in between. The V gene's germline CDR1 is MDHEN and CDR2 SYDVKM. This CDR3 has 13 residues. CDR3 coding DNA: TGTGCCAGCAGTCTGGACCCTTACAATGAGCAGTTCTTC. It encodes CASSLDPYNEQFF.

The J gene is TRBJ2-3, the V gene TRBV11-3; 8 positions match TRBD1. Trimming at V came to 7 bases and at J to 0 bases, leaving 9 bases not matched to a gene. Germline V CDR1 and CDR2: SGHNT, YENEEA. The CDR3 totals 16 residues. CDR3 nucleotides: TGTGCCAGCACCGAGGGACAGGAGTTTAGCACAGATACGCAGTATTTT. Translated, it gives CASTEGQEFSTDTQYF.

The CDR3, as DNA: TGTGCCAGCAGCTTGTATAATGTGGACACTGAAGCTTTCTTT. It is translated as CASSLYNVDTEAFF. The chain employs TRBV5-4 and TRBJ1-1; D ambiguous. Trimming shortened V by 1 base and J by 3 bases, and 10 bases separated the two germline ends. The CDR3 loop spans 14 amino acids. Germline assignment: CDR1 SGHNT and CDR2 YYREEE (reference sequence).

V gene TRBV6-4 combines with J gene TRBJ2-3; 8 bases are shared with TRBD2. CDR3 size: 14 residues. Germline assignment: CDR1 MRHNA and CDR2 SNTAGT. Trimming at V came to 4 bases and at J to 3 bases, leaving 3 bases not matched to a gene. The DNA of the CDR3 is TGTGCCAGCAGTGCGGGAGGGGAGACAGATACGCAGTATTTT. This codes for CASSAGGETDTQYF.

This chain connects TRBV5-1 to TRBJ2-7, with 8 bases that match TRBD2. Per the germline V gene, CDR1 is SGHRS and CDR2 is YFSETQ. This CDR3 region has 15 residues. V lost 0 bases and J lost 1; bases outside the gene matches: 3. The CDR3 loop reads CASSLAGLASYEQYF. CDR3 in DNA: TGCGCCAGCAGCTTGGCTGGACTAGCTTCCTACGAGCAGTACTTC.

V gene TRBV6-4 combines with J gene TRBJ1-1, with 8 nucleotides matching TRBD1. The CDR3 consists of 15 residues. V lost 0 bases to trimming and J lost 3 bases; unmatched junction nucleotides: 3. Per germline, CDR1 MRHNA and CDR2 SNTAGT. The chain's CDR3 is CASSDSSGGYTEAFF. For the CDR3, the DNA is TGTGCCAGCAGTGACTCATCAGGGGGCTACACTGAAGCTTTCTTT.

The chain has TRBV19 and TRBJ2-5; D unresolved. Germline V gene data show CDR1 as LNHDA and CDR2 as SQIVND (reference sequence). V gave up 3 bases and J gave up 2 bases, with 10 bases separating them. The CDR3 totals 14 residues. The CDR3 nucleotides read TGTGCCAGTAGTATCGGACCTACTCAAGAGACCCAGTACTTC. Its translation: CASSIGPTQETQYF.

The chain joins TRBV24-1 to TRBJ2-4; D is ambiguous. Between the trimmed V and J ends, which lost 2 bases and 0 bases, there was a span of 13 bases. The CDR3 contains 17 residues. Germline V gene lookup returns CDR1 KGHDR and CDR2 SFDVKD. The CDR3 loop is CATSDSSPTLAKNIQYF. The CDR3 DNA follows: TGTGCCACCAGTGATTCGAGTCCTACGCTAGCCAAAAACATTCAGTACTTC.

The V call is TRBV4-3, the J call TRBJ2-3; TRBD1 is a possible D gene (6 bases). Per germline, CDR1 LGHNA and CDR2 YSLEER. The CDR3 sequence is 15 residues long. V lost 4 bases and J 1 base, leaving 12 bases between the germline ends. CDR3 amino acids: CASSLQGRGTDTQYF. CDR3 nucleotide sequence: TGCGCCAGCAGCCTACAGGGTCGGGGCACAGATACGCAGTATTTT.

The chain has TRBV6-5 and TRBJ1-5, with TRBD1 identical over 10 bases. The CDR3 consists of 16 residues. V dropped 1 base and J dropped 7; count of bases not matched to a gene: 7. In germline, CDR1 is MNHEY, CDR2 SVGAGI. DNA of the CDR3: TGTGCCAGCAGTTACTGGGCCGGGACAGGGGACCAGCCCCAGCATTTT. This sequence encodes CASSYWAGTGDQPQHF.

The V gene is TRBV18, the J gene TRBJ2-7; 10 bases map to TRBD2. V dropped 3 bases and J dropped 3; count of bases not matched to a gene: 2. The germline V gene encodes CDR1 KGHSH and CDR2 LQKENI. The CDR3 is 14 residues long. The CDR3 reads CASSPASGGYEQYF. The DNA for the CDR3 is TGTGCCAGCTCACCGGCTAGCGGGGGCTACGAGCAGTACTTC.

The chain is built from TRBV27 and TRBJ2-7; TRBD1 might be the D (5 bases). Germline V gene lookup returns CDR1 MNHEY and CDR2 SMNVEV (reference sequence). This CDR3 has 15 residues. V dropped 4 bases and J dropped 2 bases, with 15 bases sitting between them. CDR3 sequence reads: CASSSQGPDPYEQYF. The CDR3 nucleotides read TGTGCCAGCAGTTCCCAGGGCCCTGACCCCTACGAGCAGTACTTC.

V usage is TRBV6-6 and J usage is TRBJ1-1; perhaps TRBD1 as D (6 bases). V lost 4 bases to trimming and J lost 3 bases, with 15 bases between them. Germline CDR1 reads MNHNY; CDR2 reads SVGAGI (reference sequence). The CDR3 consists of 15 residues. The CDR3 sequence: CASSFEDGGHTEAFF. In DNA, the CDR3 is TGTGCCAGCAGTTTCGAGGATGGGGGCCACACTGAAGCTTTCTTT.

The V and J genes are TRBV7-9 and TRBJ2-1; 9 positions agree with TRBD1. V was pared by 5 bases and J by 8 bases, with 10 bases of the junction left unmatched. This CDR3 comprises 15 residues. Per the germline V gene, CDR1 is SEHNR and CDR2 is FQNEAQ (reference sequence). This CDR3 is CASSPRQGVFYEQFF. The CDR3 nucleotides are TGTGCCAGCAGCCCCCGACAGGGGGTGTTCTATGAGCAGTTCTTC. Variable domain in full (rest from reference TRBV7-9 and TRBJ2-1): DTGVSQNPRHKITKRGQNVTFRCDPISEHNRLYWYRQTLGQGPEFLTYFQNEAQLEKSRLLSDRFSAERPKGSFSTLEIQRTEQGDSAMYLCASSPRQGVFYEQFFGPGTRLTVL.

The gene calls are TRBV5-1 and TRBJ2-4; D gene unclear. The CDR3 spans 15 residues. Trimming cost V 4 bases and J 0 bases, with 11 bases left between them. From germline, CDR1 is SGHRS and CDR2 YFSETQ. Here the CDR3 DNA reads TGCGCCAGCAGCCCAACGACTCTAGCCAAAAACATTCAGTACTTC. Amino acid sequence: CASSPTTLAKNIQYF.

The chain combines TRBV11-2 with TRBJ2-1; no clear D. V was shortened by 2 bases and J by 3 bases, with 8 bases between the two germline ends. Germline loops: CDR1 SGHAT, CDR2 FQNNGV. The CDR3 consists of 14 residues. In DNA form, the CDR3 reads TGTGCCAGCAGCTTAATGTTCCGCTACAATGAGCAGTTCTTC. This gives the protein CASSLMFRYNEQFF.

J is TRBJ2-2 and V is TRBV18; D might be TRBD2 (6 bases). The germline V gene has CDR1 KGHSH and CDR2 LQKENI. V was pared by 5 bases and J by 4 bases, with 17 bases between. CDR3 size: 16 residues. CDR3 residues: CASSGYAGRRTGELFF. The CDR3 DNA is TGTGCCAGCTCAGGTTATGCAGGGAGGCGCACCGGGGAGCTGTTTTTT.

This clone was counted only a few times. This chain joins TRBV7-3 and TRBJ2-2; no definite D call. This CDR3 region has 13 residues. V was cut by 5 bases and J by 7 bases, with 11 bases left in between. The germline CDR1 and CDR2 sequences are SGHTA and FQGTGA. CDR3 loop: CASSTNRGGELFF. The CDR3 DNA reads TGTGCCAGCAGCACAAACAGAGGCGGGGAGCTGTTTTTT.

The chain combines TRBV7-8 with TRBJ1-6; 7 nucleotides line up with TRBD1. V lost 5 bases and J lost 2; bases outside the gene matches: 9. This CDR3 has 17 residues. CDR1 and CDR2 (germline): SGHVS, FQNEAQ. CDR3 sequence: CASSKRTGETYNSPLHF. CDR3 nucleotide sequence: TGTGCCAGCAGCAAAAGGACAGGAGAAACCTATAATTCACCCCTCCACTTT.

The rearrangement links TRBV6-1 to TRBJ2-3; the D is unclear. The CDR3 totals 13 residues. V was shortened by 7 bases and J by 1 base, with 9 bases between the two germline ends. CDR1 is MNHNS, CDR2 SASEGT, per germline. This CDR3 reads CASIPSGTDTQYF. The DNA for the CDR3 is TGTGCCAGCATCCCCAGCGGCACAGATACGCAGTATTTT.

The chain is built from TRBV7-2 and TRBJ2-7, with D maybe TRBD2 (6 bases). CDR1 and CDR2 from the germline V gene are SGHTA and FQGNSA. Trimming removed 0 bases from V and 2 bases from J, with 11 bases in between. CDR3 length: 15 amino acids. CDR3 amino acids: CASSLAGGHTYEQYF. The CDR3 coding sequence is TGTGCCAGCAGCTTAGCCGGAGGGCACACCTACGAGCAGTACTTC. Looking up the rest from reference TRBV7-2 and TRBJ2-7 gives the full variable domain: GAGVSQSPSNKVTEKGKDVELRCDPISGHTALYWYRQSLGQGLEFLIYFQGNSAPDKSGLPSDRFSAERTGGSVSTLTIQRTQQEDSAVYLCASSLAGGHTYEQYFGPGTRLTVT.

The chain joins TRBV21-1 to TRBJ2-7; the listed D gene, TRBD2, was not tested against the DNA. TRBV21-1 is an annotated pseudogene. The length of the CDR3 is 14 residues. The CDR3 DNA follows: TGTGCCAGCAGCATCCGCCCAACCGCGGGTAAGCAGTACTTC. Encoded protein: CASSIRPTAGKQYF.

J is TRBJ2-4 and V is TRBV5-1, with D maybe TRBD1 (5 bases). The CDR3 contains 16 residues. Trimming took off 4 bases at V and 7 bases at J, with 21 bases between the two ends. Germline V gene lookup returns CDR1 SGHRS and CDR2 YFSETQ. The CDR3 reads CASSDGQGAMRNIQYF. CDR3 coding DNA: TGCGCCAGCAGCGACGGCCAGGGCGCCATGCGGAACATTCAGTACTTC.

This chain joins TRBV5-6 and TRBJ2-5; D may be TRBD2 (6 bases). Germline V gives CDR1 SGHDT, CDR2 YYEEEE. Trimming stripped 1 base from V and 5 bases from J, with 12 bases between. The CDR3 sequence is 14 residues long. Here the CDR3 DNA reads TGTGCCAGCAGCTTGCAGCGGGTAGGGGAGACCCAGTACTTC. The encoded protein is CASSLQRVGETQYF.

The chain couples TRBV24-1 to TRBJ2-3; 9 nucleotides align to TRBD1. CDR1 is KGHDR and CDR2 is SFDVKD in the germline V gene. The CDR3 consists of 15 residues. With V trimmed by 4 bases and J by 3 bases, 4 bases remained unmatched. The chain's CDR3 is CATSETGQGTDTQYF. The CDR3 bases are TGTGCCACCAGTGAGACTGGACAGGGGACAGATACGCAGTATTTT.

A single count supports this clone. The rearrangement joins TRBV6-5 to TRBJ2-7; TRBD1 matches 8 bases. Germline V gene data show CDR1 as MNHEY and CDR2 as SVGAGI. The CDR3 is made up of 13 amino acids. The junction had 0 bases not matched to a gene; V was cut back by 0 bases and J by 5 bases. The CDR3 here is CASSYSQGDEQYF. CDR3 sequence (DNA): TGTGCCAGCAGTTACTCACAGGGGGACGAGCAGTACTTC.

The chain couples TRBV5-1 to TRBJ2-7, with D unclear. V was shortened by 0 bases and J by 3 bases, with 7 bases between the two germline ends. Looked up from germline, CDR1 is SGHRS and CDR2 is YFSETQ. This CDR3 region has 13 residues. CDR3 amino acids: CASSLVGLYEQYF. In DNA form, the CDR3 reads TGCGCCAGCAGCTTGGTTGGCCTCTACGAGCAGTACTTC.